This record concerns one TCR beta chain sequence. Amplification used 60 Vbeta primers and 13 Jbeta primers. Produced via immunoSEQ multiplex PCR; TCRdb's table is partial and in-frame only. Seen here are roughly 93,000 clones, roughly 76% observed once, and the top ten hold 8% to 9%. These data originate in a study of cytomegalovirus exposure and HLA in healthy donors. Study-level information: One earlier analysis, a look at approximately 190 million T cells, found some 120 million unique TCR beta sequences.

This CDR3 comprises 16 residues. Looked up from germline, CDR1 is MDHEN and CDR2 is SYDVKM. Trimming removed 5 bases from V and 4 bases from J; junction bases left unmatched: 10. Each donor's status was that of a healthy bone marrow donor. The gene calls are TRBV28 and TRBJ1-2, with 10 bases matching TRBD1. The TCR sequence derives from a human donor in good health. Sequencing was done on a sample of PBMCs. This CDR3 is CASSPPGTGEAYGYTF. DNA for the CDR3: TGTGCCAGCAGTCCCCCCGGGACAGGGGAAGCCTATGGCTACACCTTC.